The 9 T cell receptor beta chains below were found in one sample sequenced in a study of OX40 agonist ivuxolimab in advanced cancers. Assay: immunoSEQ multiplex PCR; the TCRdb copy retains only in-frame clones and omits some. The table lists roughly 86,000 clones, 92% of them singletons. Specimen: CD4+ or CD8+ T cells sorted from blood, collected in a trial of the OX40 agonist ivuxolimab. These TCRs come from an adult with an advanced solid tumor such as melanoma, head and neck, liver or kidney cancer.

J is TRBJ2-1 and V is TRBV7-2, with D possibly matching TRBD2 (5 bases). The CDR3 is made up of 17 amino acids. V dropped 2 bases and J dropped 5 bases, with 19 bases sitting between them. The germline V gene encodes CDR1 SGHTA and CDR2 FQGNSA. The CDR3 here is CASSLSWSSQSNNEQFF. CDR3 sequence (DNA): TGTGCCAGCAGCTTATCATGGTCTAGCCAATCCAACAATGAGCAGTTCTTC.

The chain joins TRBV28 to TRBJ1-6; maybe TRBD1 (6 bases). The V and J ends lost 6 bases and 8 bases respectively, with 14 bases between them. The germline V gene has CDR1 MDHEN and CDR2 SYDVKM. The CDR3 runs to 14 residues. CDR3 sequence (DNA): TGTGCCAGCAGCACAACAGGGATTGATTCACCCCTCCACTTT. This codes for CASSTTGIDSPLHF. Looking up the rest from reference TRBV28 and TRBJ1-6 gives the full variable domain: DVKVTQSSRYLVKRTGEKVFLECVQDMDHENMFWYRQDPGLGLRLIYFSYDVKMKEKGDIPEGYSVSREKKERFSLILESASTNQTSMYLCASSTTGIDSPLHFGNGTRLTVT.

The V and J genes are TRBV28 and TRBJ2-1; tentative D call: TRBD2 (6 bases). V was pared by 7 bases and J by 1 base, with 17 bases between. This CDR3 comprises 16 residues. Germline-derived CDR1 and CDR2 are MDHEN and SYDVKM. This chain's CDR3 is CASTSRASASYNEQFF. The CDR3, as DNA: TGTGCCAGCACCTCAAGGGCTAGCGCGTCCTACAATGAGCAGTTCTTC.

For this clone: This sample also contains other DNA sequences that code for the same CDR3. This chain joins TRBV28 and TRBJ2-4, with 8 nucleotides matching TRBD2. The CDR3 has 17 residues. Per the germline V gene, CDR1 is MDHEN and CDR2 is SYDVKM. Trimming removed 6 bases from V and 3 bases from J; junction bases left unmatched: 13. CDR3 in amino acids: CASSPLSGGFGKNIQYF. In DNA form, the CDR3 reads TGTGCCAGCAGCCCCTTAAGCGGGGGATTTGGCAAAAACATTCAGTACTTC.

About this clone itself: The germline gene is not matched at one end of the junction; a read error may be the cause. The CDR3: CASSYYDEQFF. The CDR3 DNA reads TGTGCCAGCAGTTACTACGATGAGCAGTTCTTC. The J gene is TRBJ2-1, the V gene TRBV6-6; D ambiguous. The CDR3 is 11 residues long. Germline lookup yields CDR1 MNHNY and CDR2 SVGAGI (reference sequence).

V is TRBV7-3 and J is TRBJ2-1; 10 bases are shared with TRBD2. This CDR3 is built from 15 residues. With 5 bases clipped from V and 6 bases from J, the junction kept 7 bases outside the gene matches. Germline V gene data show CDR1 as SGHTA and CDR2 as FQGTGA. The CDR3 nucleotides are TGTGCCAGCAGCCAGAGCGGGAGGGCAATCAATGAGCAGTTCTTC. It specifies CASSQSGRAINEQFF.

The chain is built from TRBV5-1 and TRBJ1-3, with 9 bases aligning to TRBD1. The CDR3 extends over 16 amino acids. In germline, CDR1 is SGHRS, CDR2 YFSETQ. With 2 bases clipped from V and 4 bases from J, the junction kept 7 bases outside the gene matches. The CDR3 nucleotides read TGCGCCAGCAGCTTACAGGGGGCGATTCCCGGAAACACCATATATTTT. Protein product: CASSLQGAIPGNTIYF.

The chain recombines TRBV2 with TRBJ1-2; TRBD1 is a possible D gene (5 bases). The CDR3 runs to 14 residues. From germline, CDR1 is SNHLY and CDR2 FYNNEI. Deletions cut 6 bases from V and 1 base from J, with 12 bases between. The CDR3 region has the DNA TGTGCCAGCAGCAACAGGATAATTAACTATGGCTACACCTTC. Translation gives CASSNRIINYGYTF.

This chain links TRBV14 with TRBJ2-1; the match to TRBD2 covers 8 bases. CDR3 length: 17 residues. Germline lookup yields CDR1 SGHDN and CDR2 FVKESK. V lost 0 bases, J lost 0 bases, and 4 bases stayed unmatched. This chain's CDR3 is CASSQDVAGSSYNEQFF. CDR3 DNA: TGTGCCAGCAGCCAAGACGTAGCGGGAAGCTCCTACAATGAGCAGTTCTTC.